Sequencing of this TCR beta chain was carried out in a study of blood T cell repertoires in COVID-19. Study information: Researchers got acute and convalescent COVID-19 samples from the United States, Italy and Spain. T cells, B-cell-depleted T cells, or PBMCs provided the cDNA or gDNA that served as material.

TCRdb's table, derived via immunoSEQ multiplex PCR, lists solely in-frame clones and lacks some. The data show over 350,000 clones, roughly 85% seen once. V lost 4 bases and J lost 2, with 15 bases in between. Germline assignment: CDR1 SGHRS and CDR2 YFSETQ. The CDR3 is 15 residues long. This clone came up once. The chain couples TRBV5-1 to TRBJ1-2; unclear D gene. Sequenced material: PBMCs or T cells enriched from blood (not recorded which). This receptor was obtained from a woman younger than 35 with acute COVID-19. This CDR3 is CASSHEGSTNYGYTF. Here the CDR3 DNA reads TGCGCCAGCAGCCATGAAGGGAGTACCAACTATGGCTACACCTTC.